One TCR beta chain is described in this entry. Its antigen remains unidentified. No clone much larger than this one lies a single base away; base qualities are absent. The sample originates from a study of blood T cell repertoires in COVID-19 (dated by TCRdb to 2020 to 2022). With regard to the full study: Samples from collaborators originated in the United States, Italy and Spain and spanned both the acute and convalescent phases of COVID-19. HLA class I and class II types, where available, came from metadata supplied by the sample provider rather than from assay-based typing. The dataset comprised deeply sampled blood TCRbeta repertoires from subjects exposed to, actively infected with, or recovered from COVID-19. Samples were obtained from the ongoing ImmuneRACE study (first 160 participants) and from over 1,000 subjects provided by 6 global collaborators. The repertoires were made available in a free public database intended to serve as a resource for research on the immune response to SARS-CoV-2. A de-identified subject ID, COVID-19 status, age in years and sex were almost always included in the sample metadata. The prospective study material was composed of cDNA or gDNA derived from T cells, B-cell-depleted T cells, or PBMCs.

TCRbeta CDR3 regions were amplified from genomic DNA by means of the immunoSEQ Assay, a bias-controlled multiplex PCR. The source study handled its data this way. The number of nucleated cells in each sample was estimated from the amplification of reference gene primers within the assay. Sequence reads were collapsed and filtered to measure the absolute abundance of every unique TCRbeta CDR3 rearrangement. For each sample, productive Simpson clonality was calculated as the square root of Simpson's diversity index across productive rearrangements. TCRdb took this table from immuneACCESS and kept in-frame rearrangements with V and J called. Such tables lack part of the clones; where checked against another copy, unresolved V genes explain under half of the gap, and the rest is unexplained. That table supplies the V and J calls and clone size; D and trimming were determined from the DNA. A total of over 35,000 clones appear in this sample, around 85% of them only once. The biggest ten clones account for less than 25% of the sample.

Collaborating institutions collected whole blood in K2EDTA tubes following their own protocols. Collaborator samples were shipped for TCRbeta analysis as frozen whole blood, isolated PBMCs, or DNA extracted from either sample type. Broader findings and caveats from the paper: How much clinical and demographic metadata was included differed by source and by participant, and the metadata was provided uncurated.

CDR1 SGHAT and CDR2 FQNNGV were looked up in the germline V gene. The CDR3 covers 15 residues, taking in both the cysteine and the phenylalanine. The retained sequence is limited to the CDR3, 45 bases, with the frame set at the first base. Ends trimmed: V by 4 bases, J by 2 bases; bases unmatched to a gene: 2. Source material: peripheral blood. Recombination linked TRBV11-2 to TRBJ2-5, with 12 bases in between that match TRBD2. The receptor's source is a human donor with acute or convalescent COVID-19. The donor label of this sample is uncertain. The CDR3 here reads CASSSGLAGQETQYF. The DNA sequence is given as TGTGCCAGCAGCTCCGGACTAGCGGGGCAAGAGACCCAGTACTTC.